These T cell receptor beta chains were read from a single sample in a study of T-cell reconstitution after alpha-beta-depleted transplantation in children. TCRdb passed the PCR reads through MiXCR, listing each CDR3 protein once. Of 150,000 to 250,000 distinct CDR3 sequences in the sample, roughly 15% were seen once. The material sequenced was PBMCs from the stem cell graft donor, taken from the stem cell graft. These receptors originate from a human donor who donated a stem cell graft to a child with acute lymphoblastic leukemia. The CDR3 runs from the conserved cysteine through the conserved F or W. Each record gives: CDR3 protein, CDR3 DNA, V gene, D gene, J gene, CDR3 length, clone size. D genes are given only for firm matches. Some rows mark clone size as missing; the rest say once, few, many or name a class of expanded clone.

CDR3: CASSLGTSGDTGELFF; DNA: TGTGCCAGCTCCCTGGGGACTAGCGGAGACACCGGGGAGCTGTTTTTT; V: TRBV18; D: TRBD2; J: TRBJ2-2; length: 16; size: NA
CDR3: CASSLGRDYEQYF; DNA: TGTGCCAGCAGCTTAGGTCGGGACTACGAGCAGTACTTC; V: TRBV7-9; D: NA; J: TRBJ2-7; length: 13; size: many
CDR3: CSARANGRGGPNTEAFF; DNA: TGCAGTGCTAGAGCCAACGGCAGAGGGGGTCCGAACACTGAAGCTTTCTTT; V: TRBV20-1; D: NA; J: TRBJ1-1; length: 17; size: many
CDR3: CASSFGTGAVFTYNEQFF; DNA: TGTGCCAGCAGCTTCGGGACAGGGGCTGTCTTTACCTACAATGAGCAGTTCTTC; V: TRBV11-3; D: TRBD1; J: TRBJ2-1; length: 18; size: few
CDR3: CASKLATTGELFF; DNA: TGTGCCAGCAAACTAGCGACCACCGGGGAGCTGTTTTTT; V: TRBV2; D: TRBD2; J: TRBJ2-2; length: 13; size: NA
CDR3: CASSYSTGTSGPYNEQFF; DNA: TGTGCCAGCAGTTACTCCACCGGGACTAGCGGCCCCTACAATGAGCAGTTCTTC; V: TRBV6-5; D: TRBD2; J: TRBJ2-1; length: 18; size: few
CDR3: CASSPRTSGSVEQFF; DNA: TGTGCCAGCAGCCCGAGGACTAGCGGGAGCGTTGAGCAGTTCTTC; V: TRBV11-3; D: TRBD2; J: TRBJ2-1; length: 15; size: NA
CDR3: CASGPGRNAEKYF; DNA: TGTGCCAGCGGGCCTGGTCGGAACGCCGAGAAGTACTTC; V: TRBV7-8; D: NA; J: TRBJ2-7; length: 13; size: many
CDR3: CASSSWGRTNTEAFF; DNA: TGTGCCAGCAGTAGCTGGGGACGGACGAACACTGAAGCTTTCTTT; V: TRBV5-6; D: NA; J: TRBJ1-1; length: 15; size: many
CDR3: CATSYGLAGNSYNEQFF; DNA: TGTGCCACCAGCTATGGACTAGCGGGAAATTCCTACAATGAGCAGTTCTTC; V: TRBV24-1; D: TRBD2; J: TRBJ2-1; length: 17; size: once
CDR3: CSAPYRRGDYGYTF; DNA: TGCAGTGCACCTTACCGAAGAGGGGACTATGGCTACACCTTC; V: TRBV20-1; D: NA; J: TRBJ1-2; length: 14; size: many
CDR3: CASSKRQGYSPLHF; DNA: TGTGCCAGCAGTAAACGACAGGGGTATTCACCCCTCCACTTT; V: TRBV6-1; D: TRBD1; J: TRBJ1-6; length: 14; size: many
CDR3: CASSDWRTISTDTQYF; DNA: TGTGCCAGCAGTGACTGGCGGACTATCAGCACAGATACGCAGTATTTT; V: TRBV2; D: NA; J: TRBJ2-3; length: 16; size: once
CDR3: CASSYDRDTEAFF; DNA: TGTGCCAGCAGTTACGACAGGGACACTGAAGCTTTCTTT; V: TRBV6-5; D: TRBD1; J: TRBJ1-1; length: 13; size: many
CDR3: CSVSGLDRGPYLYEQYF; DNA: TGCAGCGTTTCGGGCCTAGACAGGGGACCATACCTTTACGAGCAGTACTTC; V: TRBV29-1; D: TRBD1; J: TRBJ2-7; length: 17; size: NA
CDR3: CASSPDTDTQYF; DNA: TGTGCCAGCTCACCCGACACAGATACGCAGTATTTT; V: TRBV18; D: NA; J: TRBJ2-3; length: 12; size: many
CDR3: CASRSTGSGNQPQHF; DNA: TGTGCCAGCAGGTCGACAGGGTCGGGGAATCAGCCCCAGCATTTT; V: TRBV6-1; D: TRBD1; J: TRBJ1-5; length: 15; size: many
CDR3: CASSHYLAGGPSGTGELFF; DNA: TGTGCCAGCAGTCATTACCTAGCGGGAGGGCCCTCGGGCACCGGGGAGCTGTTTTTT; V: TRBV6-1; D: TRBD2; J: TRBJ2-2; length: 19; size: NA
CDR3: CCARVPGQGGNQPQHF; DNA: TGCTGTGCTAGGGTTCCGGGACAGGGGGGCAATCAGCCCCAGCATTTT; V: TRBV20-1; D: TRBD1; J: TRBJ1-5; length: 16; size: NA
CDR3: CSARNFLAGSYEQYF; DNA: TGCAGTGCTAGAAATTTCCTAGCGGGATCCTACGAGCAGTACTTC; V: TRBV20-1; D: TRBD2; J: TRBJ2-7; length: 15; size: many
CDR3: CASRLDGTGELFF; DNA: TGTGCCAGCAGACTCGACGGCACCGGGGAGCTGTTTTTT; V: TRBV7-2; D: NA; J: TRBJ2-2; length: 13; size: many
CDR3: CASTTWLGQDHEQYF; DNA: TGTGCCAGCACCACGTGGTTAGGACAGGACCACGAGCAGTACTTC; V: TRBV6-1; D: TRBD1; J: TRBJ2-7; length: 15; size: once
CDR3: CASSLGRLAGGRGDTQYF; DNA: TGTGCCAGCAGCTTAGGCCGTCTAGCGGGAGGTCGGGGAGATACGCAGTATTTT; V: TRBV11-2; D: TRBD2; J: TRBJ2-3; length: 18; size: NA
CDR3: CASSFRGISGNQPQHF; DNA: TGTGCCAGCAGTTTTCGGGGGATTTCGGGCAATCAGCCCCAGCATTTT; V: TRBV12-3/TRBV12-4; D: NA; J: TRBJ1-5; length: 16; size: NA
CDR3: CASMYGTGTQYF; DNA: TGTGCCAGCATGTACGGCACCGGGACCCAGTACTTC; V: TRBV2; D: NA; J: TRBJ2-5; length: 12; size: NA
CDR3: CAISVNGGQQETQYF; DNA: TGTGCCATCAGTGTGAACGGTGGACAGCAAGAGACCCAGTACTTC; V: TRBV10-3; D: NA; J: TRBJ2-5; length: 15; size: many
CDR3: CASSPSGRAVNEQFF; DNA: TGTGCCAGCAGTCCTAGCGGGAGGGCGGTTAATGAGCAGTTCTTC; V: TRBV25-1; D: TRBD2; J: TRBJ2-1; length: 15; size: many
CDR3: CSARAIGQGTEAFF; DNA: TGCAGTGCTAGAGCCATCGGGCAGGGTACTGAAGCTTTCTTT; V: TRBV20-1; D: NA; J: TRBJ1-1; length: 14; size: few
CDR3: CASSPNRLADTQYF; DNA: TGTGCTAGCAGCCCAAACCGACTAGCGGATACGCAGTATTTT; V: TRBV7-7; D: TRBD2; J: TRBJ2-3; length: 14; size: NA
CDR3: CASRGPVYFGTGSYEQYF; DNA: TGTGCCAGCAGGGGACCGGTTTATTTCGGGACAGGATCCTACGAGCAGTACTTC; V: TRBV28; D: TRBD1; J: TRBJ2-7; length: 18; size: few
CDR3: CASSEGQNTDTQYF; DNA: TGTGCCAGCAGTGAGGGGCAGAACACAGATACGCAGTATTTT; V: TRBV2; D: NA; J: TRBJ2-3; length: 14; size: NA
CDR3: CASSLGTSGSYNEQFF; DNA: TGTGCCAGCAGTTTGGGGACTAGCGGGTCCTACAATGAGCAGTTCTTC; V: TRBV12-3/TRBV12-4; D: TRBD2; J: TRBJ2-1; length: 16; size: NA
CDR3: CASSLQRSTDTQYF; DNA: TGCGCCAGCAGCTTGCAGCGGAGCACAGATACGCAGTATTTT; V: TRBV5-1; D: NA; J: TRBJ2-3; length: 14; size: NA
CDR3: CSAPLFTSGLSSYEQYF; DNA: TGCAGTGCTCCTCTTTTTACCTCGGGCTTGAGCTCCTACGAGCAGTACTTC; V: TRBV20-1; D: NA; J: TRBJ2-7; length: 17; size: many
CDR3: CSVYPGQYNEQFF; DNA: TGCAGCGTTTATCCGGGACAGTACAATGAGCAGTTCTTC; V: TRBV29-1; D: TRBD1; J: TRBJ2-1; length: 13; size: NA
CDR3: CASKGTGAAEQYF; DNA: TGTGCCAGCAAGGGAACGGGAGCGGCTGAGCAGTACTTC; V: TRBV12-3/TRBV12-4; D: NA; J: TRBJ2-7; length: 13; size: NA
CDR3: CASSWNIAGTGNEQFF; DNA: TGCGCCAGCAGCTGGAACATAGCGGGAACCGGCAATGAGCAGTTCTTC; V: TRBV5-1; D: TRBD2; J: TRBJ2-1; length: 16; size: many
CDR3: CSAITGEGEETQYF; DNA: TGCAGTGCTATCACAGGGGAGGGAGAAGAGACCCAGTACTTC; V: TRBV20-1; D: NA; J: TRBJ2-5; length: 14; size: many
CDR3: CSVRDSGRSGANGLTF; DNA: TGCAGCGTGAGGGACAGCGGGCGCTCTGGGGCCAACGGCCTGACTTTC; V: TRBV29-1; D: NA; J: TRBJ2-6; length: 16; size: few
CDR3: CSARDRDSEAFF; DNA: TGCAGCGCCAGAGACAGGGACTCTGAAGCTTTCTTT; V: TRBV29-1; D: TRBD1; J: TRBJ1-1; length: 12; size: many
CDR3: CASSLDGPDGRDTQYF; DNA: TGCGCCAGCAGCTTGGACGGACCGGATGGGCGAGATACGCAGTATTTT; V: TRBV5-1; D: NA; J: TRBJ2-3; length: 16; size: NA
CDR3: CASSQSSGSIETQYF; DNA: TGTGCCAGCAGTCAATCTAGCGGGAGCATAGAGACCCAGTACTTC; V: TRBV6-1; D: TRBD2; J: TRBJ2-5; length: 15; size: many
CDR3: CSARDRLAGVEAHYNEQFF; DNA: TGCAGTGCTAGAGATCGGCTAGCGGGAGTGGAAGCCCACTACAATGAGCAGTTCTTC; V: TRBV20-1; D: TRBD2; J: TRBJ2-1; length: 19; size: few
CDR3: CASSLQVGEQYF; DNA: TGTGCCAGCAGCTTACAAGTGGGAGAGCAGTACTTC; V: TRBV7-9; D: NA; J: TRBJ2-7; length: 12; size: many
CDR3: CASSQRLAGYTDTQYF; DNA: TGTGCCAGCAGTCAGAGACTAGCGGGGTACACAGATACGCAGTATTTT; V: TRBV12-3/TRBV12-4; D: TRBD2; J: TRBJ2-3; length: 16; size: many
CDR3: CASNPERGTSTDTQYF; DNA: TGTGCCAGCAACCCTGAAAGGGGTACTAGCACAGATACGCAGTATTTT; V: TRBV7-9; D: NA; J: TRBJ2-3; length: 16; size: few
CDR3: CSGWTGSGWEQFF; DNA: TGCAGCGGGTGGACAGGGTCCGGGTGGGAGCAGTTCTTC; V: TRBV29-1; D: TRBD1; J: TRBJ2-1; length: 13; size: once
CDR3: CSARPPGGRALDTQYF; DNA: TGCAGTGCTAGACCCCCCGGCGGGAGGGCTTTAGATACGCAGTATTTT; V: TRBV20-1; D: TRBD2; J: TRBJ2-3; length: 16; size: many
CDR3: CASRSPGGGSSYNEQFF; DNA: TGCGCCAGCAGGTCCCCAGGGGGCGGAAGCTCCTACAATGAGCAGTTCTTC; V: TRBV4-1; D: TRBD1; J: TRBJ2-1; length: 17; size: many
CDR3: CSARAPSAYEQYF; DNA: TGCAGTGCTAGAGCTCCCTCGGCCTACGAGCAGTACTTC; V: TRBV20-1; D: NA; J: TRBJ2-7; length: 13; size: many
CDR3: CASRYGDNEQFF; DNA: TGCGCCAGCAGGTACGGGGACAATGAGCAGTTCTTC; V: TRBV5-1; D: NA; J: TRBJ2-1; length: 12; size: many
CDR3: CASSPTSGAQETQYF; DNA: TGCGCCAGCAGCCCGACTAGCGGGGCCCAAGAGACCCAGTACTTC; V: TRBV5-1; D: TRBD2; J: TRBJ2-5; length: 15; size: NA
CDR3: CASSLAALAVAYEQYF; DNA: TGTGCCAGCAGCTTAGCGGCTCTAGCGGTTGCCTACGAGCAGTACTTC; V: TRBV7-9; D: TRBD2; J: TRBJ2-7; length: 16; size: few
CDR3: CSARTRDRGGDTQYF; DNA: TGCAGTGCTAGAACGAGGGACAGGGGGGGAGATACGCAGTATTTT; V: TRBV20-1; D: TRBD1; J: TRBJ2-3; length: 15; size: many
CDR3: CSAIGDEQYF; DNA: TGCAGTGCTATAGGGGACGAGCAGTACTTC; V: TRBV20-1; D: NA; J: TRBJ2-7; length: 10; size: many
CDR3: CASSLMYNEQFF; DNA: TGTGCCAGCAGCTTGATGTACAATGAGCAGTTCTTC; V: TRBV5-5; D: NA; J: TRBJ2-1; length: 12; size: few
CDR3: CASSLEDTRETQYF; DNA: TGCGCCAGCAGCTTGGAGGACACCCGGGAGACCCAGTACTTC; V: TRBV5-1; D: NA; J: TRBJ2-5; length: 14; size: many
CDR3: CASSTRDSQETQYF; DNA: TGCGCCAGCAGCACCCGGGACAGCCAAGAGACCCAGTACTTC; V: TRBV5-1; D: TRBD1; J: TRBJ2-5; length: 14; size: few
CDR3: CSASGTPTRGHEQYF; DNA: TGCAGCGCAAGTGGGACACCGACAAGAGGCCACGAGCAGTACTTC; V: TRBV29-1; D: NA; J: TRBJ2-7; length: 15; size: many
CDR3: CASSRPGGTGELFF; DNA: TGCGCCAGCAGCCGCCCCGGGGGGACCGGGGAGCTGTTTTTT; V: TRBV5-1; D: TRBD2; J: TRBJ2-2; length: 14; size: many